Detailed here is one T cell receptor (beta chain). The antigen remains unidentified. The CDR3 runs 14 residues. Trimming removed 3 bases at V and 1 base at J, with 7 bases between. Germline assignment: CDR1 MNHEY and CDR2 SVGAGI. The data derive from a study of PD-1 blockade in classical Hodgkin lymphoma. The study's findings and limits: Patients starting nivolumab less than 1 year after ASCT had lower diversity and were excluded from later analyses.

Stated time point: cycle 4 day 1 (C4D1), after six to seven weeks of nivolumab. Every patient was affected by relapse after autologous stem cell transplantation, while exposure to brentuximab vedotin was not uniform. Using immunoSEQ multiplex PCR, the repertoire was profiled, and TCRdb retains in-frame clones only, with some absent. The sample comprises 15,000 to 20,000 clones, around 84% of which are singletons, and 20% to 25% rests with the top ten. Sequencing was performed on peripheral blood mononuclear cells (PBMCs), taken before the fourth cycle of nivolumab. J is TRBJ2-1 and V is TRBV6-5; D unresolved. The clonotype originates from a human donor with classical Hodgkin lymphoma. The CDR3 DNA is TGTGCCAGCAGTTATGTTGGTTCCTACAATGAGCAGTTCTTC. Protein sequence: CASSYVGSYNEQFF.